Listed below are T cell receptor beta chains from one sample, sequenced in a study of blood T cell repertoires in COVID-19. The table came from immunoSEQ multiplex PCR; TCRdb's copy has only in-frame clones and leaves some out. The sample has tens of thousands of clones; around 87% are singletons. Sequences were obtained from peripheral blood. The receptors were gathered from a human donor in a cohort sampled during active COVID-19. CDR3s include the opening cysteine and the closing phenylalanine or tryptophan. Each record gives: V gene, D gene, clone size, J gene, CDR3 length, CDR3 protein, CDR3 DNA. D genes are given only for firm matches. Size tells how often a clone was seen (once, few, many) or the class of an expanded clone, and some rows leave it out.

v_call: TRBV27; d_call: TRBD1; clone_size: once; j_call: TRBJ2-7; cdr3_length: 13; cdr3_aa: CASRTGEAYEQYF; cdr3_nt: TGTGCCAGCAGGACAGGGGAGGCTTACGAGCAGTACTTC
v_call: TRBV7-2; d_call: .; clone_size: .; j_call: TRBJ1-2; cdr3_length: 13; cdr3_aa: CASSYGINYGYTF; cdr3_nt: TGTGCCAGCAGCTACGGGATTAACTATGGCTACACCTTC
v_call: TRBV2; d_call: TRBD2; clone_size: .; j_call: TRBJ2-3; cdr3_length: 14; cdr3_aa: CASRRLASTDTQYF; cdr3_nt: TGTGCCAGCAGAAGACTAGCTAGCACAGATACGCAGTATTTT
v_call: TRBV6-5; d_call: .; clone_size: .; j_call: TRBJ2-7; cdr3_length: 13; cdr3_aa: CASSYGTFYEQYF; cdr3_nt: TGTGCCAGCAGTTACGGGACTTTTTACGAGCAGTACTTC
v_call: TRBV6-1; d_call: TRBD1; clone_size: .; j_call: TRBJ1-2; cdr3_length: 16; cdr3_aa: CASSATEGGPNYGYTF; cdr3_nt: TGTGCCAGCAGTGCTACAGAAGGGGGCCCAAACTATGGCTACACCTTC
v_call: TRBV5-4; d_call: .; clone_size: .; j_call: TRBJ1-6; cdr3_length: 18; cdr3_aa: CASSPGGRAVNYNSPLHF; cdr3_nt: TGTGCCAGCAGCCCCGGAGGGCGGGCAGTTAACTATAATTCACCCCTCCACTTT
v_call: TRBV7-3; d_call: .; clone_size: .; j_call: TRBJ1-6; cdr3_length: 14; cdr3_aa: CASSQSYYNSPLHF; cdr3_nt: TGTGCCAGCAGCCAAAGCTATTATAATTCACCCCTCCACTTT
v_call: TRBV5-4; d_call: .; clone_size: .; j_call: TRBJ1-1; cdr3_length: 13; cdr3_aa: CASRSVLDTEAFF; cdr3_nt: TGTGCCAGCAGGTCCGTTTTAGACACTGAAGCTTTCTTT
v_call: TRBV28; d_call: TRBD2; clone_size: medium-sized; j_call: TRBJ2-7; cdr3_length: 15; cdr3_aa: CASTPGPSGDYEQYF; cdr3_nt: TGTGCCAGCACCCCAGGGCCTAGCGGGGACTACGAGCAGTACTTC
v_call: TRBV6-5; d_call: .; clone_size: .; j_call: TRBJ1-5; cdr3_length: 15; cdr3_aa: CASSSGQSSNQPQHF; cdr3_nt: TGTGCCAGCAGCTCTGGACAGTCCAGCAATCAGCCCCAGCATTTT
v_call: TRBV6-5; d_call: TRBD1; clone_size: .; j_call: TRBJ2-7; cdr3_length: 14; cdr3_aa: CACRVQGEFYEQYF; cdr3_nt: TGTGCCTGTAGGGTACAGGGGGAATTCTACGAGCAGTACTTC
v_call: TRBV29-1; d_call: TRBD1; clone_size: .; j_call: TRBJ1-2; cdr3_length: 14; cdr3_aa: CSVEDWTGGRGYTF; cdr3_nt: TGCAGCGTTGAAGACTGGACAGGGGGACGCGGCTACACCTTC
v_call: TRBV7-9; d_call: TRBD1; clone_size: .; j_call: TRBJ1-6; cdr3_length: 14; cdr3_aa: CASSLSDRNSPLHF; cdr3_nt: TGTGCCAGCAGCTTATCGGACAGGAATTCACCCCTCCACTTT
v_call: TRBV27; d_call: .; clone_size: few; j_call: TRBJ2-2; cdr3_length: 11; cdr3_aa: CARQDTGELFF; cdr3_nt: TGTGCCAGACAGGACACCGGGGAGCTGTTTTTT
v_call: TRBV25-1; d_call: .; clone_size: .; j_call: TRBJ2-1; cdr3_length: 16; cdr3_aa: CASSELFRDSYNEQFF; cdr3_nt: TGTGCCAGCAGTGAATTGTTCAGGGATTCCTACAATGAGCAGTTCTTC
v_call: TRBV28; d_call: .; clone_size: .; j_call: TRBJ1-5; cdr3_length: 15; cdr3_aa: CASSFDTYSNQPQHF; cdr3_nt: TGTGCCAGCAGTTTCGACACGTATAGCAATCAGCCCCAGCATTTT
v_call: TRBV6-5; d_call: .; clone_size: .; j_call: TRBJ2-1; cdr3_length: 13; cdr3_aa: CASKENPINEQFF; cdr3_nt: TGTGCCAGCAAAGAAAACCCTATCAATGAGCAGTTCTTC
v_call: TRBV7-2; d_call: .; clone_size: .; j_call: TRBJ2-3; cdr3_length: 15; cdr3_aa: CASSLFGGIVDTQYF; cdr3_nt: TGTGCCAGCAGCTTATTTGGCGGGATAGTAGATACGCAGTATTTT
v_call: TRBV4-1; d_call: TRBD2; clone_size: .; j_call: TRBJ2-1; cdr3_length: 16; cdr3_aa: CASSQGRTSGYNEQFF; cdr3_nt: TGCGCCAGCAGCCAAGGGAGGACTAGCGGTTACAATGAGCAGTTCTTC
v_call: TRBV30; d_call: TRBD1; clone_size: .; j_call: TRBJ1-6; cdr3_length: 15; cdr3_aa: CAWTRDRISNSPLHF; cdr3_nt: TGTGCCTGGACCCGGGACAGAATTTCTAATTCACCCCTCCACTTT
v_call: TRBV2; d_call: .; clone_size: once; j_call: TRBJ2-4; cdr3_length: 13; cdr3_aa: CASSAGQENIQYF; cdr3_nt: TGTGCCAGCAGTGCAGGGCAGGAAAACATTCAGTACTTC
v_call: TRBV11-2; d_call: .; clone_size: .; j_call: TRBJ1-2; cdr3_length: 13; cdr3_aa: CASSLAINYGYTF; cdr3_nt: TGTGCCAGCAGCTTAGCTATAAACTATGGCTACACCTTC
v_call: TRBV28; d_call: .; clone_size: .; j_call: TRBJ1-5; cdr3_length: 16; cdr3_aa: CASRQGIAYSNQPQHF; cdr3_nt: TGTGCCAGCAGACAGGGAATTGCCTATAGCAATCAGCCCCAGCATTTT
v_call: TRBV5-6; d_call: .; clone_size: .; j_call: TRBJ1-1; cdr3_length: 14; cdr3_aa: CASSLRGVGTEAFF; cdr3_nt: TGTGCCAGCAGCTTGCGGGGGGTCGGGACTGAAGCTTTCTTT
v_call: TRBV28; d_call: TRBD1; clone_size: once; j_call: TRBJ1-2; cdr3_length: 14; cdr3_aa: CASSPDRVYYGYTF; cdr3_nt: TGTGCCAGCAGCCCAGACAGGGTTTACTATGGCTACACCTTC
v_call: TRBV11-3; d_call: TRBD2; clone_size: .; j_call: TRBJ2-7; cdr3_length: 16; cdr3_aa: CASSLGRREGRDEQYF; cdr3_nt: TGTGCCAGCAGCTTAGGTCGGCGGGAGGGCCGGGACGAGCAGTACTTC
v_call: TRBV28; d_call: .; clone_size: .; j_call: TRBJ1-1; cdr3_length: 14; cdr3_aa: CASSLGGMNTEAFF; cdr3_nt: TGTGCCAGCAGTTTAGGAGGGATGAACACTGAAGCTTTCTTT
v_call: TRBV28; d_call: .; clone_size: .; j_call: TRBJ2-1; cdr3_length: 15; cdr3_aa: CASSRGGAYYNEQFF; cdr3_nt: TGTGCCAGCAGCCGAGGGGGGGCATACTACAATGAGCAGTTCTTC
v_call: TRBV9; d_call: TRBD1; clone_size: .; j_call: TRBJ1-3; cdr3_length: 14; cdr3_aa: CASSPRQGPNTIYF; cdr3_nt: TGTGCCAGCAGCCCGCGACAGGGTCCAAACACCATATATTTT
v_call: TRBV18; d_call: .; clone_size: .; j_call: TRBJ1-4; cdr3_length: 15; cdr3_aa: CASSPPSTANEKLFF; cdr3_nt: TGTGCCAGCTCACCACCGTCGACAGCTAATGAAAAACTGTTTTTT
v_call: TRBV28; d_call: .; clone_size: few; j_call: TRBJ1-4; cdr3_length: 16; cdr3_aa: CASSLFQGGGGEKLFF; cdr3_nt: TGTGCCAGCAGTTTATTTCAGGGAGGAGGCGGTGAAAAACTGTTTTTT
v_call: TRBV27; d_call: TRBD2; clone_size: .; j_call: TRBJ2-1; cdr3_length: 15; cdr3_aa: CASSFLASGRGEQFF; cdr3_nt: TGTGCCAGCAGTTTTCTGGCTAGCGGGAGAGGTGAGCAGTTCTTC
v_call: TRBV5-1; d_call: TRBD2; clone_size: once; j_call: TRBJ2-1; cdr3_length: 15; cdr3_aa: CASSATSGSYNEQFF; cdr3_nt: TGCGCCAGCAGCGCGACTAGCGGCTCCTACAATGAGCAGTTCTTC
v_call: TRBV29-1; d_call: TRBD1; clone_size: few; j_call: TRBJ1-1; cdr3_length: 13; cdr3_aa: CSVADRLNTEAFF; cdr3_nt: TGCAGCGTTGCGGACAGGTTGAACACTGAAGCTTTCTTT
v_call: TRBV10-2; d_call: .; clone_size: .; j_call: TRBJ1-2; cdr3_length: 12; cdr3_aa: CASLTPNYGYTF; cdr3_nt: TGCGCCAGCCTGACACCGAACTATGGCTACACCTTC
v_call: TRBV28; d_call: .; clone_size: few; j_call: TRBJ1-6; cdr3_length: 14; cdr3_aa: CASSLGRVNSPLHF; cdr3_nt: TGTGCCAGCAGTTTGGGCAGGGTCAATTCACCCCTCCACTTT
v_call: TRBV7-2; d_call: .; clone_size: .; j_call: TRBJ2-4; cdr3_length: 13; cdr3_aa: CASSPLAKNIQYF; cdr3_nt: TGTGCCAGCAGCCCCCTAGCCAAAAACATTCAGTACTTC
v_call: TRBV10-2; d_call: .; clone_size: .; j_call: TRBJ2-5; cdr3_length: 13; cdr3_aa: CASRPAGQETQYF; cdr3_nt: TGCGCCAGCCGCCCGGCGGGCCAAGAGACCCAGTACTTC
v_call: TRBV27; d_call: TRBD2; clone_size: .; j_call: TRBJ2-5; cdr3_length: 15; cdr3_aa: CASSWSGNGKETQYF; cdr3_nt: TGTGCCAGCAGTTGGAGCGGGAATGGAAAGGAGACCCAGTACTTC
v_call: TRBV18; d_call: .; clone_size: .; j_call: TRBJ2-1; cdr3_length: 12; cdr3_aa: CASSPGLNEQFF; cdr3_nt: TGTGCCAGCTCACCTGGCCTCAATGAGCAGTTCTTC
v_call: TRBV6-5; d_call: TRBD2; clone_size: .; j_call: TRBJ2-7; cdr3_length: 15; cdr3_aa: CASSYSSGRRGEQYF; cdr3_nt: TGTGCCAGCAGTTACTCTAGCGGGAGGAGAGGCGAGCAGTACTTC
v_call: TRBV5-4; d_call: .; clone_size: few; j_call: TRBJ1-1; cdr3_length: 14; cdr3_aa: CASSPPWANTEAFF; cdr3_nt: TGTGCCAGCAGCCCCCCTTGGGCGAACACTGAAGCTTTCTTT
v_call: TRBV29-1; d_call: .; clone_size: once; j_call: TRBJ2-7; cdr3_length: 14; cdr3_aa: CSVGGGASSYEQYF; cdr3_nt: TGCAGCGTTGGAGGGGGGGCCAGCTCCTACGAGCAGTACTTC
v_call: TRBV15; d_call: TRBD1; clone_size: .; j_call: TRBJ1-2; cdr3_length: 17; cdr3_aa: CATSRERTGLANYGYTF; cdr3_nt: TGTGCCACCAGCAGAGAACGGACAGGGCTCGCTAACTATGGCTACACCTTC
v_call: TRBV28; d_call: TRBD1; clone_size: .; j_call: TRBJ1-2; cdr3_length: 16; cdr3_aa: CASSFADRTLIYGYTF; cdr3_nt: TGTGCCAGCAGTTTTGCGGACAGGACCCTTATCTATGGCTACACCTTC
v_call: TRBV11-2; d_call: TRBD1; clone_size: .; j_call: TRBJ1-2; cdr3_length: 16; cdr3_aa: CASSSGTVRPNYGYTF; cdr3_nt: TGTGCCAGCAGCTCCGGGACAGTGAGACCTAACTATGGCTACACCTTC
v_call: TRBV10-3; d_call: TRBD2; clone_size: .; j_call: TRBJ2-3; cdr3_length: 16; cdr3_aa: CAIRGKALASTDTQYF; cdr3_nt: TGTGCCATCAGGGGGAAGGCACTAGCGAGCACAGATACGCAGTATTTT
v_call: TRBV20-1; d_call: .; clone_size: .; j_call: TRBJ1-5; cdr3_length: 14; cdr3_aa: CSASPWGVNQPQHF; cdr3_nt: TGCAGTGCTAGTCCCTGGGGGGTGAATCAGCCCCAGCATTTT
v_call: TRBV30; d_call: TRBD1; clone_size: .; j_call: TRBJ1-4; cdr3_length: 15; cdr3_aa: CAWSRDSATNEKLFF; cdr3_nt: TGTGCCTGGAGTAGGGACAGTGCAACTAATGAAAAACTGTTTTTT